This entry features one T cell receptor (beta chain) sequence. The antigen it recognizes is unknown. No per-base quality is available; no much larger clone lies one base away. This sample stems from a study of shared clonotypes between healthy human individuals (dated by TCRdb to the early 2020s). Regarding the complete study: The cohort included three men and a couple of women between 18 and 49 years of age. To increase sequencing depth and limit assay-specific biases, different laboratories used diverse techniques to prepare libraries and sequence TCR repertoires. The study deeply sequenced blood TCR repertoires of five healthy adults to estimate repertoire size and the extent of clonotype sharing between individuals. For each donor, CD4 naive and CD4 memory were each given three plates, CD8 naive was given two plates, and CD8 memory was given one plate. Per donor, leukapheresis produced somewhere between about 0.8 and 9 billion PBMCs. What the research found in general, with its limitations: Across four donors, about 4.5% of naive CD4, roughly 3.3% of naive CD8, 2.3% of memory CD4, and approximately 0.4% of memory CD8 clonotypes were shared. Pairwise subsampling indicated that sequencing depth was expected to affect the degree of clonotype sharing among donors. Higher generation probabilities were observed for clonotypes shared by all four sorted-subset donors than for non-shared clonotypes. Because the study included only a small number of donors, the genetic and exposure-history diversity represented was limited. Naive subsets generally had larger estimated clonotype richness than memory subsets. Sampling was limited to blood, and TCR repertoires in tissue likely differ from TCR repertoires in blood. Rarefaction of sorted-subset datasets indicated incomplete sequencing despite the large sequencing depth.

Using the deep immunoSEQ assay, multiplex PCR amplified TCR CDR3 regions from genomic DNA. For each cell subset, the extracted genomic DNA was distributed evenly across all wells of several immunoSEQ 96-well plates, and each plate served as one replicate. Each replicate PCR for sorted subsets received about 0.2 ug genomic DNA, equal to 30,000 or so T cell genomes. Purified libraries were quantified with a Qubit 3.0 fluorometer, sized on a Bioanalyzer 2100, and re-quantified with the KAPA Library Quantification kit. Every immunoSEQ 96-well plate was sequenced on a separate single-read 150-cycle Illumina NextSeq 550 flow cell. The original methods were these. The immunoSEQ output contained only junctional sequences without quality scores, so filtering could not match that applied to full-length reads. Sequences were annotated with PyIR, a Python wrapper for IgBLAST v1.9, using IMGT germline references to assign V/J genes and CDR3. Reads were filtered out if the reads had weak V/J assignments (E-value above 1e-6), no CDR3, stop codons, out-of-frame junctions, or ambiguous translated residues. A V3J clonotype was defined by an identical inferred V gene, J gene, and CDR3 amino acid sequence. The percentage overlap between two repertoires was calculated by dividing the number of shared unique clonotypes by the size of the smaller repertoire. Repertoire richness was assessed with RTK rarefaction, the Chao1 estimator, and Recon v2.1 estimates of unobserved clonotypes. For all TCRbeta clonotypes obtained by the gDNA method from four donors, generation probabilities were computed with OLGA. The table comes from immuneACCESS by way of TCRdb, which keeps in-frame sequences with V and J called. Part of the clones is missing from these tables; in studies checked, under half for an unresolved V gene and the rest for unknown reasons. V, J and clone size reflect that table, while D and trimming were determined from the DNA. This sample holds 2 million to 2.5 million clones; around 90% were observed only once. The ten largest clones capture approximately 0.4% of the sample.

Taken from cysteine to phenylalanine, the CDR3 has 15 residues. The CDR3 DNA has 45 bases and is translated from base 1. The germline V gene encodes CDR1 SNHLY and CDR2 FYNNEI. Trimming leaves V shorter by 6 bases and J shorter by 1 base, with the junction holding 3 bases beyond the gene matches. Healthy HIV-negative adults with no recently reported acute infections or vaccinations were included as donors. All donors were Caucasian adults living in Nashville, Tennessee, USA. Magnetic negative selection was used to enrich CD4+ T cells, after which naive cells were positively selected on CD45RA and the negative fraction became the memory subset. Blood was obtained by leukapheresis, after which PBMCs were separated by Ficoll-Histopaque density gradient centrifugation and cryopreserved in liquid nitrogen vapor phase. Analytical flow cytometry was used to check the purity and quantity of every magnetically sorted T cell population. From each sorted fraction, genomic DNA was isolated and quantified by UV absorbance on a Nanodrop 2000c.

This receptor was taken from a man younger than 35 in good health. Some clones in this sample may be carry-over from other donors' samples. The sequencing sample was made of naive CD4+ T cells from PBMCs. The cell subset or site label for this specimen denotes: CD45RA+ positively selected. The chain employs TRBV2 and TRBJ2-2; 9 bases in the junction line up with TRBD1. The CDR3 protein sequence reads: CASSSGQGNTGELFF. The bases read TGTGCCAGCAGCTCGGGACAGGGGAACACCGGGGAGCTGTTTTTT.